A selection of T cell receptor beta chains follows, all from one sample in a study of cytotoxic CD8 clonotypes in ibrutinib-treated CLL. Some clones are missing from TCRdb's copy, which holds only in-frame ones; the method was immunoSEQ multiplex PCR. The sample lists approximately 280,000 clones; roughly 76% were seen once. Sample: PBMCs, taken at disease progression, from a patient treated with ibrutinib. These receptors came from a human donor with chronic lymphocytic leukemia. CDR3s include the opening cysteine and the closing phenylalanine or tryptophan. Fields, in order: CDR3 protein, CDR3 DNA, clone size, J gene, V gene, D gene. D genes are given only for firm matches. Clone size is given for some rows only: seen once, a few or many times, or a class if the clone is expanded.

CASSLLGAREQYF | TGTGCCAGCAGCTTACTGGGGGCGAGGGAGCAGTACTTC | NA | TRBJ2-7 | TRBV7-6 | NA
CASSLLGGGRVYGYTF | TGTGCCAGCAGCCTACTAGGGGGAGGTAGAGTCTATGGCTACACCTTC | NA | TRBJ1-2 | TRBV7-9 | NA
CASSEIPSSGELFF | TGCGCCAGCAGTGAAATTCCGTCCTCCGGGGAGCTGTTTTTT | NA | TRBJ2-2 | TRBV10-1 | NA
CASSLPGTRRTDTQYF | TGCGCCAGCAGCCTGCCCGGGACACGCCGCACAGATACGCAGTATTTT | NA | TRBJ2-3 | TRBV4-1 | NA
CASSNPGSTYEQYF | TGTGCCAGCAGTAACCCAGGGTCAACCTACGAGCAGTACTTC | NA | TRBJ2-7 | TRBV28 | NA
CASSPKPDATNEKLFF | TGTGCCAGCTCACCAAAGCCAGATGCAACTAATGAAAAACTGTTTTTT | NA | TRBJ1-4 | TRBV18 | NA
CASSLAPQGRTEAFF | TGTGCCAGCAGCTTAGCGCCTCAGGGGCGGACTGAAGCTTTCTTT | once | TRBJ1-1 | TRBV7-6 | NA
CASGLVLGSNEQFF | TGTGCTAGTGGTTTGGTACTAGGGAGTAATGAGCAGTTCTTC | NA | TRBJ2-1 | TRBV12-5 | NA
CASRGWGETYNEQFF | TGTGCCAGCAGAGGTTGGGGGGAGACCTACAATGAGCAGTTCTTC | NA | TRBJ2-1 | TRBV7-9 | NA
CASSLSTTSGRGEQFF | TGTGCCAGCAGTTTATCGACGACTAGCGGGAGGGGTGAGCAGTTCTTC | NA | TRBJ2-1 | TRBV27 | TRBD2
CASSSRSSYEQYF | TGTGCCAGCAGTTCCAGAAGCTCCTACGAGCAGTACTTC | NA | TRBJ2-7 | TRBV27 | NA
CASGREETQYF | TGTGCTAGTGGTAGAGAAGAGACCCAGTACTTC | NA | TRBJ2-5 | TRBV12-5 | NA
CASSLGGIYGYTF | TGTGCCAGCAGCTTGGGTGGGATCTATGGCTACACCTTC | NA | TRBJ1-2 | TRBV5-6 | NA
CASSDLWMKEKLFF | TGTGCCAGCAGTGATCTCTGGATGAAGGAAAAACTGTTTTTT | NA | TRBJ1-4 | TRBV2 | NA
CASSESALAGDTDTQYF | TGCGCCAGCAGTGAGTCGGCCCTAGCGGGAGACACAGATACGCAGTATTTT | NA | TRBJ2-3 | TRBV10-1 | TRBD2
CASSYSRGPGYGYTF | TGTGCCAGCAGTTACTCGAGGGGGCCTGGCTATGGCTACACCTTC | NA | TRBJ1-2 | TRBV6-5 | TRBD1
CASGFNNEQFF | TGTGCTAGTGGTTTCAACAATGAGCAGTTCTTC | few | TRBJ2-1 | TRBV12-5 | NA
CASSFSGDQPQHF | TGTGCCAGCAGCTTCTCAGGGGATCAGCCCCAGCATTTT | NA | TRBJ1-5 | TRBV13 | NA
CASSPRPRGREQYF | TGTGCCAGCAGCCCACGCCCGAGGGGGCGCGAGCAGTACTTC | few | TRBJ2-7 | TRBV7-2 | TRBD1
CASSVAGHGTYEQYF | TGTGCCAGCAGCGTAGCGGGACACGGGACCTACGAGCAGTACTTC | NA | TRBJ2-7 | TRBV9 | NA
CASSYLGTSGLETQYF | TGTGCCAGCAGTTACCTCGGGACTAGCGGGTTGGAGACCCAGTACTTC | NA | TRBJ2-5 | TRBV6-6 | TRBD2
CASSRASYNEQFF | TGCGCCAGCAGCCGGGCTTCCTACAATGAGCAGTTCTTC | NA | TRBJ2-1 | TRBV4-1 | NA
CASSVGDRVADEQYF | TGTGCCAGCAGCGTAGGGGACAGGGTTGCCGACGAGCAGTACTTC | NA | TRBJ2-7 | TRBV9 | TRBD1
CASSLDYWNEKLFF | TGTGCCAGCAGCTTAGATTATTGGAATGAAAAACTGTTTTTT | NA | TRBJ1-4 | TRBV11-2 | NA
CASSPLATNTGELFF | TGTGCCAGCAGCCCACTAGCGACGAACACCGGGGAGCTGTTTTTT | NA | TRBJ2-2 | TRBV7-3 | TRBD2
CASSLQDFSLVNTEAFF | TGCGCCAGCAGCCTACAGGACTTTTCACTAGTGAACACTGAAGCTTTCTTT | NA | TRBJ1-1 | TRBV5-1 | NA
CASSMSRNTEAFF | TGTGCCAGTAGTATGAGTAGGAACACTGAAGCTTTCTTT | NA | TRBJ1-1 | TRBV19 | NA
CASSPGHPSSPLHF | TGCGCCAGCAGCCCTGGACATCCTAGCTCACCCCTCCACTTT | NA | TRBJ1-6 | TRBV5-1 | NA
CATSYSLSSSGANVLTF | TGTGCCACCAGTTATAGCCTTTCTAGCTCTGGGGCCAACGTCCTGACTTTC | few | TRBJ2-6 | TRBV7-9 | NA
CAISEVNEQFF | TGTGCCATCAGTGAGGTCAATGAGCAGTTCTTC | few | TRBJ2-1 | TRBV10-3 | NA
CASSDSNYLGTDTQYF | TGTGCCAGCAGTGACTCGAACTACCTGGGCACAGATACGCAGTATTTT | NA | TRBJ2-3 | TRBV6-4 | NA
CASSLLAGGRTDTQYF | TGTGCCAGCAGCCTACTAGCGGGGGGGCGCACAGATACGCAGTATTTT | NA | TRBJ2-3 | TRBV5-6 | TRBD2
CATSRGGRAGNEQFF | TGTGCCACCAGCAGAGGCGGGAGGGCCGGTAATGAGCAGTTCTTC | NA | TRBJ2-1 | TRBV15 | TRBD2
CASSWTSGGPSYNEQFF | TGTGCCAGCAGCTGGACTAGCGGGGGGCCTTCCTACAATGAGCAGTTCTTC | NA | TRBJ2-1 | TRBV7-3 | TRBD2
CATQGQRNQPQHF | TGCGCCACCCAGGGACAGCGCAATCAGCCCCAGCATTTT | NA | TRBJ1-5 | TRBV10-2 | TRBD1
CSVSEAGLYEQYF | TGCAGCGTTTCCGAAGCGGGCCTCTACGAGCAGTACTTC | NA | TRBJ2-7 | TRBV29-1 | NA
CASSLSPRVSGELFF | TGTGCCAGCAGTTTAAGCCCCAGGGTATCCGGGGAGCTGTTTTTT | NA | TRBJ2-2 | TRBV27 | NA
CATSRAPVGVHVETQYF | TGTGCCACCAGCAGAGCCCCAGTTGGGGTACACGTAGAGACCCAGTACTTC | NA | TRBJ2-5 | TRBV15 | NA
CASSYGTVYGYTF | TGCGCCAGCAGTTACGGGACCGTCTATGGCTACACCTTC | NA | TRBJ1-2 | TRBV5-1 | NA
CASSLGGGLGSTDTQYF | TGTGCCAGCAGCTTAGGAGGGGGACTAGGGAGCACAGATACGCAGTATTTT | NA | TRBJ2-3 | TRBV7-8 | TRBD2
CASRSQGWDTEAFF | TGTGCCAGCAGGTCACAGGGGTGGGACACTGAAGCTTTCTTT | NA | TRBJ1-1 | TRBV6-5 | TRBD1
CASSHDSNTEAFF | TGTGCCAGCAGCCACGACAGCAACACTGAAGCTTTCTTT | NA | TRBJ1-1 | TRBV7-3 | NA
CASSLAQSLTSGRIQETQYF | TGTGCCAGCAGCTTAGCGCAATCCCTTACTAGCGGGAGAATTCAAGAGACCCAGTACTTC | NA | TRBJ2-5 | TRBV7-6 | TRBD2
CATSRGRWINSPLHF | TGTGCCACCAGCAGGGGCCGTTGGATTAATTCACCCCTCCACTTT | NA | TRBJ1-6 | TRBV15 | NA
CASSLVSYEQYF | TGTGCCAGCAGCTTAGTGAGTTACGAGCAGTACTTC | NA | TRBJ2-7 | TRBV11-2 | NA
CASSQEGQLNTEAFF | TGTGCCAGCAGCCAAGAAGGACAGTTGAACACTGAAGCTTTCTTT | NA | TRBJ1-1 | TRBV14 | NA
CASSYHTGLEQYF | TGCGCCAGCAGCTACCATACAGGCCTCGAGCAGTACTTC | NA | TRBJ2-7 | TRBV4-1 | NA
CASSLPGQGVDTQYF | TGCGCCAGCAGCTTGCCGGGACAGGGTGTAGATACGCAGTATTTT | NA | TRBJ2-3 | TRBV5-1 | TRBD1
CASSQLAGGPYEQFF | TGCGCCAGCAGCCAGCTAGCGGGGGGGCCATATGAGCAGTTCTTC | NA | TRBJ2-1 | TRBV4-1 | TRBD2
CASGPDRTGRLFF | TGTGCTAGTGGTCCCGACCGGACAGGGAGGCTGTTTTTT | once | TRBJ2-2 | TRBV12-5 | TRBD1
CATSSYGTGGPLNEQFF | TGTGCCACCAGCAGTTACGGGACAGGGGGCCCCCTCAATGAGCAGTTCTTC | NA | TRBJ2-1 | TRBV15 | TRBD1
CASRPTGGNTGELFF | TGTGCCAGCAGACCCACAGGGGGGAACACCGGGGAGCTGTTTTTT | NA | TRBJ2-2 | TRBV2 | TRBD1
CASSLTGQGGNEKLFF | TGTGCCAGCAGTTTAACCGGACAGGGGGGTAATGAAAAACTGTTTTTT | few | TRBJ1-4 | TRBV27 | TRBD1
CASSLGTGHNEQFF | TGTGCCAGCAGTCTCGGGACAGGGCACAATGAGCAGTTCTTC | NA | TRBJ2-1 | TRBV28 | TRBD1
CATTAGDEQFF | TGTGCCACCACGGCCGGCGATGAGCAGTTCTTC | NA | TRBJ2-1 | TRBV10-3 | NA
CSVVPTGRGRVYSNQPQHF | TGCAGCGTTGTTCCCACAGGACGGGGGAGGGTATATAGCAATCAGCCCCAGCATTTT | NA | TRBJ1-5 | TRBV29-1 | NA
CASSVRDRGLDTQYF | TGTGCCAGCAGTGTTCGGGACAGGGGGTTAGATACGCAGTATTTT | NA | TRBJ2-3 | TRBV25-1 | TRBD1
CAIRYSMDGTYEQYF | TGTGCCATCAGATACAGTATGGACGGGACCTACGAGCAGTACTTC | NA | TRBJ2-7 | TRBV10-3 | NA
CASSSLRTSGGYEQYF | TGTGCCAGCAGTAGCCTTCGGACTAGCGGGGGGTACGAGCAGTACTTC | NA | TRBJ2-7 | TRBV27 | TRBD2
CASRARAENTGELFF | TGTGCCAGCAGGGCAAGGGCAGAGAACACCGGGGAGCTGTTTTTT | NA | TRBJ2-2 | TRBV6-6 | NA